These T cell receptor beta chains were read from a single sample in a study of CXCR3-negative and CXCR3-positive naive CD8 T cells. TCRdb reanalyzed the 5' RACE reads and collapses them to one entry per CDR3 protein, without DNA. This sample's clone table lists roughly 86,000 distinct CDR3 sequences. The sequenced sample consisted of naive CXCR3- CD8+ T cells from blood. The receptors were sampled from a human donor in good health. Some clones in this sample may be carry-over from other donors' samples. Both conserved end residues are part of each CDR3. The order of the fields is J gene, V gene, CDR3 protein.

j_call: TRBJ1-1
v_call: TRBV11-3
cdr3_aa: CASSLDMRGSTEAFF

j_call: TRBJ2-7
v_call: TRBV29-1
cdr3_aa: CSVVLSYEQYF

j_call: TRBJ2-3
v_call: TRBV29-1
cdr3_aa: CSVEGPVNHRGRWTDTQYF

j_call: TRBJ1-2
v_call: TRBV7-9
cdr3_aa: CASSGRDNYGYTF

j_call: TRBJ2-5
v_call: TRBV7-9
cdr3_aa: CASSFGTSGQETQYF

j_call: TRBJ2-3
v_call: TRBV25-1
cdr3_aa: CASSSFRTDTQYF

j_call: TRBJ2-7
v_call: TRBV6-4
cdr3_aa: CASSDPRDRAYEQYF

j_call: TRBJ1-1
v_call: TRBV20-1
cdr3_aa: CSAREVRDTEAFF

j_call: TRBJ1-5
v_call: TRBV21-1
cdr3_aa: CASSSQDREDQPQHF

j_call: TRBJ2-7
v_call: TRBV11-2
cdr3_aa: CASSRWGAGGYEQYF

j_call: TRBJ2-2
v_call: TRBV2
cdr3_aa: CATRLLTGELFF

j_call: TRBJ2-7
v_call: TRBV4-3
cdr3_aa: CASSREIQPSYEQYF

j_call: TRBJ1-1
v_call: TRBV27
cdr3_aa: CASSSYRNTEAFF

j_call: TRBJ1-4
v_call: TRBV12-3/TRBV12-4
cdr3_aa: CASSFEGQGHEKLFF

j_call: TRBJ1-1
v_call: TRBV4-1
cdr3_aa: CASSQGTGLFTEAFF

j_call: TRBJ2-1
v_call: TRBV20-1
cdr3_aa: CSARDWGQAKWNEQFF

j_call: TRBJ2-1
v_call: TRBV7-3
cdr3_aa: CASAASPYNEQFF

j_call: TRBJ1-5
v_call: TRBV7-9
cdr3_aa: CASSLAWQGNQPQHF

j_call: TRBJ2-2
v_call: TRBV10-3
cdr3_aa: CAISQNLNTGELFF

j_call: TRBJ1-1
v_call: TRBV3-1
cdr3_aa: CASSQVLFRTEAFF

j_call: TRBJ2-1
v_call: TRBV10-3
cdr3_aa: CAISEVWVGGDSYNEQFF

j_call: TRBJ2-1
v_call: TRBV11-3
cdr3_aa: CASNPQEGLARVYEQFF

j_call: TRBJ2-1
v_call: TRBV24-1
cdr3_aa: CATSDAGTSGIYNEQFF

j_call: TRBJ2-7
v_call: TRBV11-1
cdr3_aa: CASSQDRTDDYEQYF

j_call: TRBJ1-1
v_call: TRBV21-1
cdr3_aa: CASSLKARSTEAFF

j_call: TRBJ1-1
v_call: TRBV3-1
cdr3_aa: CASSGNTEAFF

j_call: TRBJ2-7
v_call: TRBV2
cdr3_aa: CASAGTGWEVSYEQYF

j_call: TRBJ2-7
v_call: TRBV5-6
cdr3_aa: CASSLGEHSYEQYF

j_call: TRBJ1-1
v_call: TRBV4-1
cdr3_aa: CASSQAVYGEAFF

j_call: TRBJ1-1
v_call: TRBV7-9
cdr3_aa: CASTTRLNRDGNTEAFF

j_call: TRBJ2-7
v_call: TRBV5-6
cdr3_aa: CASSSDSGPYEQYF

j_call: TRBJ2-1
v_call: TRBV20-1
cdr3_aa: CSADDPSGYNEQFF

j_call: TRBJ1-1
v_call: TRBV5-1
cdr3_aa: CASSAGLGSTEAFF

j_call: TRBJ1-2
v_call: TRBV29-1
cdr3_aa: CSVVFVGHPENYYGYTF

j_call: TRBJ2-7
v_call: TRBV3-1
cdr3_aa: CASSLGLAVDYEQYF

j_call: TRBJ1-2
v_call: TRBV7-9
cdr3_aa: CASSLGPIYGYTF

j_call: TRBJ2-1
v_call: TRBV6-2/TRBV6-3
cdr3_aa: CASSRTEYNEQFF

j_call: TRBJ1-1
v_call: TRBV7-6
cdr3_aa: CASSLAQGAEDTEAFF

j_call: TRBJ2-7
v_call: TRBV28
cdr3_aa: CASSLLGPYEQYF

j_call: TRBJ1-1
v_call: TRBV29-1
cdr3_aa: CSVEEGETEAFF

j_call: TRBJ2-5
v_call: TRBV7-9
cdr3_aa: CASSHGGTGEETQYF

j_call: TRBJ2-7
v_call: TRBV11-3
cdr3_aa: CASGEDSDEQYF

j_call: TRBJ2-7
v_call: TRBV6-5
cdr3_aa: CASSSAGPYEQYF

j_call: TRBJ1-1
v_call: TRBV19
cdr3_aa: CASTWGITEAFF